These 12 T cell receptor beta chains were sequenced from one sample in a study of blood T cells in healthy people across ages. Next came a second PCR, run for about 7 to 12 cycles, which used a sample-barcoded 5' primer along with a J-beta primer mix. Each CDR3 protein is one row after TCRdb ran MiXCR on the 5' RACE reads. The sample consists of 710,000 or so distinct CDR3 sequences, approximately 31% of them appearing once. The sample consisted of blood. These receptors originate from an elderly woman in good health.

This chain joins TRBV6-5 and TRBJ2-7; the D gene is possibly TRBD2 (5 bases). With 5 bases removed from V and 2 bases from J, the gap between germline ends came to 13 bases. The CDR3 covers 14 residues. The germline V gene has CDR1 MNHEY and CDR2 SVGAGI. CDR3 DNA: TGTGCCAGCAGTCTTTCCGGGATCCCCTACGAGCAGTACTTC. Translated, it gives CASSLSGIPYEQYF.

This clonotype was counted at least ten times. V is TRBV7-9 and J is TRBJ1-2; D might be TRBD1 (6 bases). This CDR3 spans 13 amino acids. Germline V gives CDR1 SEHNR, CDR2 FQNEAQ (reference sequence). Trimming removed 8 bases from V and 6 bases from J, with 16 bases in between. In DNA form, the CDR3 reads TGTGCCAGCGGCTCTACAGGGCTGCATGGCTACACCTTC. It yields the protein CASGSTGLHGYTF.

The chain recombines TRBV11-1 with TRBJ2-7; D call uncertain. V was clipped by 3 bases and J by 4 bases, with 10 bases between them. Germline-derived CDR1 and CDR2 are SGHAT and FQDESV (reference sequence). The CDR3 is 13 residues long. The CDR3: CASSFPGRYEQYF. The CDR3 coding sequence is TGTGCCAGCAGCTTCCCCGGACGGTACGAGCAGTACTTC.

The chain recombines TRBV7-9 with TRBJ1-1, with D unclear. CDR3 size: 15 residues. The ends were cut back, 5 bases at V and 9 bases at J, with 22 bases in the middle. Germline V gene data show CDR1 as SEHNR and CDR2 as FQNEAQ (reference sequence). CDR3 coding DNA: TGTGCCAGCAGCCGGGTGTTAGGGCGGTGGACTAAAGCTTTCTTT. This encodes CASSRVLGRWTKAFF.

This clonotype showed up just a few times. A much larger clone differs by one base, so this may be a read error. The CDR3 coding sequence is TGCAGTGCTAGAAGGGGACACTATGAAAAACTGTTTTTT. It yields the protein CSARRGHYEKLFF. V is TRBV20-1 and J is TRBJ1-4; TRBD1 might be the D (6 bases). Germline V gives CDR1 DFQATT, CDR2 SNEGSKA (reference sequence). The length of the CDR3 is 13 residues. V shed 2 bases and J shed 6 bases, with 10 bases lying between them.

The chain couples TRBV7-9 to TRBJ1-2; 8 nucleotides line up with TRBD1. With 3 bases clipped from V and 6 bases from J, the junction kept 3 bases outside the gene matches. This CDR3 comprises 13 residues. Germline loops: CDR1 SEHNR, CDR2 FQNEAQ (reference sequence). The CDR3 bases are TGTGCCAGCAGCTTTGACAGGGGAAATGGCTACACCTTC. Protein: CASSFDRGNGYTF. Full variable domain (missing parts from reference TRBV7-9 and TRBJ1-2): DTGVSQNPRHKITKRGQNVTFRCDPISEHNRLYWYRQTLGQGPEFLTYFQNEAQLEKSRLLSDRFSAERPKGSFSTLEIQRTEQGDSAMYLCASSFDRGNGYTFGSGTRLTVV.

The sample holds many counts of this clonotype. V usage is TRBV18 and J usage is TRBJ2-5; TRBD1 agrees at 8 bases. CDR3 size: 15 residues. Germline assignment: CDR1 KGHSH and CDR2 LQKENI. J gave up 2 bases and V 0 bases, and 2 bases lay outside the gene matches. The CDR3 region is CASSPPGTGQETQYF. The DNA of the CDR3 is TGTGCCAGCTCACCACCCGGGACAGGACAAGAGACCCAGTACTTC. The full variable domain, its missing parts supplied by reference TRBV18 and TRBJ2-5, is NAGVMQNPRHLVRRRGQEARLRCSPMKGHSHVYWYRQLPEEGLKFMVYLQKENIIDESGMPKERFSAEFPKEGPSILRIQQVVRGDSAAYFCASSPPGTGQETQYFGPGTRLLVL.

This clonotype appeared many times. The gene calls are TRBV20-1 and TRBJ2-5; D possibly corresponds to TRBD1 (6 bases). Germline CDR1 DFQATT, CDR2 SNEGSKA (reference sequence). The length of the CDR3 is 14 residues. The V gene lost 5 bases and the J gene lost 0 bases, with 13 bases spanning the gap. The CDR3 reads CSAYETGYQETQYF. CDR3 coding DNA: TGCAGTGCTTACGAAACAGGGTACCAAGAGACCCAGTACTTC.

The chain recombines TRBV11-2 with TRBJ2-7; D gene uncertain. The CDR3 covers 16 residues. CDR1 is SGHAT, CDR2 FQNNGV, per germline. V gave up 5 bases and J gave up 2 bases, with 19 bases separating them. The CDR3 DNA reads TGTGCCAGCAGCCCGTTATCAAGGCGGTCCACCTACGAGCAGTACTTC. This encodes CASSPLSRRSTYEQYF.

This clonotype was counted many times. This rearrangement joins TRBV10-3 to TRBJ2-7; D may be TRBD2 (6 bases). Germline V gene data show CDR1 as ENHRY and CDR2 as SYGVKD. The CDR3 has 14 amino acids. Trimming left V 6 bases short and J 4 bases short, with 16 bases between. CDR3 nucleotides: TGTGCCATCAGGGCCCTCGGGACTTCGTACGAGCAGTACTTC. Residues: CAIRALGTSYEQYF.

This chain uses TRBV30 with TRBJ2-5; 9 nucleotides align to TRBD1. The V gene's germline CDR1 is GTSNPN and CDR2 SVGIG (reference sequence). Unmatched junction bases numbered 22, after V lost 3 bases and J lost 11 bases. CDR3 length: 17 amino acids. The CDR3 nucleotides read TGTGCCTGGAGGGGAGGACAGGGGTCAAGCTCCTACAATGAGCAGTACTTC. Translated, it gives CAWRGGQGSSSYNEQYF.

V usage is TRBV20-1 and J usage is TRBJ2-1; the D gene is possibly TRBD2 (6 bases). This CDR3 is 14 amino acids long. With 3 bases removed from V and 1 base from J, the gap between germline ends came to 10 bases. Germline lookup yields CDR1 DFQATT and CDR2 SNEGSKA (reference sequence). The CDR3 coding sequence is TGCAGTGCTAGGACTAGGAGGTCCTACAATGAGCAGTTCTTC. Its protein is CSARTRRSYNEQFF.